Listed here is a single T cell receptor (beta chain). The data were produced by immunoSEQ multiplex PCR, yet TCRdb's version contains in-frame clones alone and is incomplete. The table includes 150,000 to 200,000 clones, about 90% detected once. These data belong to a study of control samples from healthy donors and cancer patients. The CDR3 sequence is 13 residues long. V lost 3 bases, J lost 8 bases, and 10 bases lay in between. CDR1 is ENHRY and CDR2 is SYGVKD in the germline V gene. This receptor was identified in a man under 40 in good health. Sequencing input: blood. The chain joins TRBV10-3 to TRBJ2-2; D gene unclear. The CDR3: CAISDLSPGELFF. DNA of the CDR3: TGTGCCATCAGTGATCTTAGCCCTGGGGAGCTGTTTTTT.